The 14 T cell receptor beta chains below were found in one sample sequenced in a study of blood T cell repertoires in COVID-19. Sequencing used immunoSEQ multiplex PCR; TCRdb keeps in-frame clones, though not all of them. The sample includes roughly 150,000 clones, just under 85% of them seen just once. The sequencing sample was made of peripheral blood. All receptors derive from a woman older than 75 with COVID-19, enrolled during active disease.

The rearrangement uses TRBV5-1 and TRBJ2-7; D is unclear. The ends were cut back, 2 bases at V and 2 bases at J, with 8 bases in the middle. The V gene's germline CDR1 is SGHRS and CDR2 YFSETQ. The length of the CDR3 is 13 residues. CDR3 sequence reads: CASSLRATYEQYF. Written as DNA, the CDR3 is TGCGCCAGCAGCTTACGCGCGACCTACGAGCAGTACTTC.

The chain joins TRBV21-1 to TRBJ1-6; the table's D gene call, TRBD1, was not cross checked with the DNA. TRBV21-1 is recorded as a pseudogene. This CDR3 has 15 residues. The CDR3: CASLLPGQTNSPLHF. CDR3 DNA: TGTGCCAGCCTACTTCCGGGACAGACTAATTCACCCCTCCACTTT.

The DNA of the CDR3 is TGTGCCAGCAACCCCCCGGGACTAGCGGGAGAAGAGACCCAGTACTTC. It codes for CASNPPGLAGEETQYF. The chain has TRBV28 and TRBJ2-5; 14 nucleotides match TRBD2. The CDR3 covers 16 residues. V dropped 7 bases and J dropped 3; count of bases not matched to a gene: 7. The germline V gene has CDR1 MDHEN and CDR2 SYDVKM.

This rearrangement joins TRBV5-1 to TRBJ2-2, with TRBD2 identical over 8 bases. CDR1 SGHRS and CDR2 YFSETQ come from the germline V gene. V lost 9 bases to trimming and J lost 4 bases; unmatched junction nucleotides: 11. The CDR3 runs 15 residues. The CDR3 reads CATVDGSGATGELFF. For the CDR3, the DNA is TGCGCCACCGTTGACGGTAGCGGGGCCACCGGGGAGCTGTTTTTT.

The genes are TRBV27 and TRBJ1-2, with TRBD1 matching 8 bases. Germline assignment: CDR1 MNHEY and CDR2 SMNVEV (reference sequence). V trimming: 7 bases; J trimming: 3 bases; junction bases outside the gene matches: 16. This CDR3 comprises 17 residues. The CDR3 nucleotides read TGTGCCAGCACCCAGACGGAGAACCAGGGGGCTTACTATGGCTACACCTTC. As protein: CASTQTENQGAYYGYTF.

This clone has just one count. A much larger clone lies one base from this, so it may be a read error. This sample includes further DNA sequences coding for the same CDR3. The V and J genes are TRBV11-2 and TRBJ1-1; D is undetermined. The germline CDR1 and CDR2 sequences are SGHAT and FQNNGV. CDR3 size: 14 residues. The ends were cut back, 1 base at V and 1 base at J, with 7 bases in the middle. Here the CDR3 reads CASSLGTANTEAFF. CDR3 bases: TGTGCCAGCAGCTTAGGGACTGCGAACACTGAAGCTTTCTTT.

The V call is TRBV10-3, the J call TRBJ2-2; TRBD2 is a possible D gene (6 bases). This CDR3 is built from 12 residues. V was cut by 8 bases and J by 4 bases, with 8 bases left in between. Germline V gene sequence: CDR1 ENHRY, CDR2 SYGVKD. The CDR3 protein is CAIAGLTGELFF. The CDR3 coding sequence is TGTGCCATCGCGGGACTCACCGGGGAGCTGTTTTTT.

The chain combines TRBV5-1 with TRBJ2-3; 8 nucleotides line up with TRBD2. Germline V gene data show CDR1 as SGHRS and CDR2 as YFSETQ. The CDR3 length is 14 residues. The J segment lost 6 bases and the V segment lost 0 bases, leaving 3 bases of the junction unmatched. The CDR3 DNA reads as TGCGCCAGCAGCTTGGTAGCGGGGAGTGATACGCAGTATTTT. Encoded protein: CASSLVAGSDTQYF.

The chain links TRBV5-1 to TRBJ1-6; maybe TRBD1 (5 bases). Germline V gene data show CDR1 as SGHRS and CDR2 as YFSETQ. This CDR3 region has 15 residues. The V end was cut by 5 bases, the J end by 4 bases, with 13 bases between. CDR3 in DNA: TGCGCCAGCAGTAATGACAGACCTTATAATTCACCCCTCCACTTT. Its translation is CASSNDRPYNSPLHF.

This chain connects TRBV4-2 to TRBJ2-2; 16 bases are a match to TRBD2. Per germline, CDR1 LGHNA and CDR2 YNFKEQ. This CDR3 is 20 amino acids long. V shed 2 bases and J 4 bases; nucleotides not matched to a gene: 10. The CDR3 DNA reads as TGTGCCAGCAGCCAAATTCCCGGGACTAGCGGGAGGGTGGGCACCGGGGAGCTGTTTTTT. Translation: CASSQIPGTSGRVGTGELFF.

This chain links TRBV9 with TRBJ2-5; D gene ambiguous. CDR1 and CDR2 (germline): SGDLS, YYNGEE. This CDR3 has 15 residues. V lost 0 bases and J 2 bases, leaving 11 bases between the germline ends. CDR3 in DNA: TGTGCCAGCAGCGTAGCTGTAGCTCAACAAGAGACCCAGTACTTC. Amino acids: CASSVAVAQQETQYF.

The V and J genes are TRBV5-1 and TRBJ1-3; D is undetermined. CDR1 and CDR2 (germline): SGHRS, YFSETQ. This CDR3 comprises 15 residues. Trimming stripped 3 bases from V and 8 bases from J, with 18 bases between. The CDR3, as DNA: TGCGCCAGCAGCTCAGGAGACCCGAGGGTGGACACCATATATTTT. Residues: CASSSGDPRVDTIYF.

Worth noting for this clone: Mismatch with germline at one junction end may stem from a read error. V is TRBV5-1 and J is TRBJ2-1; D is possibly TRBD1 (5 bases). This CDR3 is built from 15 residues. CDR1 and CDR2 from the germline V gene are SGHRS and YFSETQ. CDR3 residues: CANSFSSRVGNEQFF. The CDR3 DNA follows: TGCGCCAACAGCTTCTCCTCCAGGGTTGGCAATGAGCAGTTCTTC.

In its sample, this clone was seen once. V gene TRBV7-8 combines with J gene TRBJ1-1; perhaps TRBD1 as D (5 bases). This CDR3 comprises 14 residues. Looked up from germline, CDR1 is SGHVS and CDR2 is FQNEAQ. With 2 bases removed from V and 3 bases from J, the gap between germline ends came to 10 bases. The chain's CDR3 is CASSLQGGDTEAFF. CDR3 bases: TGTGCCAGCAGCTTACAGGGAGGGGACACTGAAGCTTTCTTT.